One and the same sample provided the 24 T cell receptor beta chains below, sequenced in a study of CD8 T cells in acute hepatitis C reinfection. This table comes from immunoSEQ multiplex PCR, and its TCRdb copy is limited to in-frame clones, with some not included. The table shows 2,000 to 3,000 clones, with 65% to 75% occurring only once. General study findings and limits: All groups preferentially used TRBV04 and TRBV06, which was not due to overrepresentation in the naive pool.

Time point described: at least 347 days after estimated infection, following spontaneous clearance. Hepatitis C virus-specific T cells were sequenced directly ex vivo without in vitro expansion. The material sequenced was HCV NS3-1073 tetramer-sorted CD8+ T cells from PBMCs, taken at follow-up. The source is a man aged 35 to 55 who spontaneously cleared hepatitis C infection.

The chain has TRBV5-4 and TRBJ2-4, with TRBD1 as a possible D gene (6 bases). Trimming left V 3 bases short and J 5 bases short, with 12 bases between. Germline V gives CDR1 SGHNT, CDR2 YYREEE (reference sequence). CDR3 length: 14 amino acids. The DNA of the CDR3 is TGTGCCAGCAGCTACGCAAGACAGGAAAACATTCAGTACTTC. Protein sequence: CASSYARQENIQYF.

The chain uses TRBV5-4 and TRBJ2-7; a possible D gene is TRBD2 (6 bases). The CDR3 is 14 amino acids. V shed 1 base and J shed 3 bases, with 11 bases lying between them. Germline loops: CDR1 SGHNT, CDR2 YYREEE (reference sequence). The CDR3 DNA follows: TGTGCCAGCAGCTTGTGGGGGGATGACTACGAGCAGTACTTC. Protein product: CASSLWGDDYEQYF.

The chain has TRBV4-2 and TRBJ1-1, with D perhaps matching TRBD1 (6 bases). Germline CDR1 LGHNA, CDR2 YNFKEQ. CDR3 length: 13 residues. V lost 0 bases, J lost 5 bases, and 7 bases lay in between. The CDR3 is CASSQERGTEAFF. In DNA, the CDR3 is TGTGCCAGCAGCCAAGAAAGGGGGACTGAAGCTTTCTTT.

This sequence joins TRBV29-1 and TRBJ2-6; 9 bases line up with TRBD1. This CDR3 is built from 14 residues. Per germline, CDR1 SQVTM and CDR2 ANQGSEA. V lost 6 bases and J lost 1; bases outside the gene matches: 1. CDR3 sequence (DNA): TGCAGCGTACAGGGGGCGTCTGGGGCCAACGTCCTGACTTTC. It specifies CSVQGASGANVLTF.

This clone was seen only once. The genes are TRBV6-6 and TRBJ1-2; D is unresolved. This CDR3 has 14 residues. From germline, CDR1 is MNHNY and CDR2 SVGAGI (reference sequence). The germline V and J ends were trimmed by 2 bases and 0 bases, with 7 bases remaining between them. The chain's CDR3 is CASSYGQANYGYTF. For the CDR3, the DNA is TGTGCCAGCAGTTACGGGCAGGCTAACTATGGCTACACCTTC.

The chain employs TRBV29-1 and TRBJ1-2; D unresolved. The CDR3 extends over 12 amino acids. The ends were cut back, 4 bases at V and 6 bases at J, with 12 bases in the middle. CDR1 is SQVTM and CDR2 is ANQGSEA in the germline V gene. As DNA, the CDR3 is TGCAGCGTTGTCGAGGTCGGCGATGGCTACACCTTC. It translates to CSVVEVGDGYTF.

The genes are TRBV29-1 and TRBJ2-7; possibly TRBD2 for D (6 bases). CDR3 length: 12 amino acids. V lost 6 bases, J lost 5 bases, and 14 bases lay in between. From germline, CDR1 is SQVTM and CDR2 ANQGSEA. The CDR3, as DNA: TGCAGCGTGGCGGGACCCGGGGACGAGCAGTACTTC. Its translation: CSVAGPGDEQYF.

This chain connects TRBV13 to TRBJ1-5; the D gene is possibly TRBD1 (5 bases). The V and J ends lost 1 base and 5 bases respectively, with 9 bases between them. The CDR3 is 14 amino acids. Germline loops: CDR1 PRHDT, CDR2 FYEKMQ (reference sequence). CDR3 in amino acids: CASSLAGTHQPQHF. CDR3 in DNA: TGTGCCAGCAGCTTAGCAGGGACCCATCAGCCCCAGCATTTT.

The V and J genes are TRBV10-1 and TRBJ2-5; 16 bases align to TRBD2. J gave up 5 bases and V 0 bases, and 3 bases lay outside the gene matches. Germline V CDR1 and CDR2: WNHNN, SYGVQD (reference sequence). The CDR3 consists of 17 residues. CDR3 DNA sequence: TGCGCCAGCAGTGAGTCCGGGACTAGCGGGAGGGCTGAGACCCAGTACTTC. This translates into CASSESGTSGRAETQYF.

The chain uses TRBV5-6 and TRBJ1-4, with D uncertain. Germline V gives CDR1 SGHDT, CDR2 YYEEEE. This CDR3 spans 17 amino acids. V was trimmed by 3 bases and J by 2 bases, leaving 17 bases between them. The DNA for the CDR3 is TGTGCCAGCAGCTCAAAATGGACGGGTGCGACTAATGAAAAACTGTTTTTT. Its translation is CASSSKWTGATNEKLFF. Drawing the rest from reference TRBV5-6 and TRBJ1-4, the complete variable domain is DAGVTQSPTHLIKTRGQQVTLRCSPKSGHDTVSWYQQALGQGPQFIFQYYEEEERQRGNFPDRFSGHQFPNYSSELNVNALLLGDSALYLCASSSKWTGATNEKLFFGSGTQLSVL.

The chain is built from TRBV4-1 and TRBJ1-5, with D unclear. Trimming pared 4 bases from V and 3 bases from J, leaving 13 bases between. Germline lookup yields CDR1 MGHRA and CDR2 YSYEKL. This CDR3 has 15 residues. The CDR3 nucleotides are TGCGCCAGCAGCCCCGGGAGCATCCCCAATCAGCCCCAGCATTTT. The encoded protein is CASSPGSIPNQPQHF.

This clone was found once. V usage is TRBV5-1 and J usage is TRBJ2-7, with D perhaps assigned TRBD1 or TRBD2 (5 bases each). This CDR3 has 12 amino acids. The ends were cut back, 0 bases at V and 6 bases at J, with 7 bases in the middle. CDR1 and CDR2 (germline): SGHRS, YFSETQ. The CDR3 nucleotides are TGCGCCAGCAGCTTGGATGGGGGCGAGCAGTACTTC. Protein product: CASSLDGGEQYF.

The rearrangement uses TRBV6-5 and TRBJ2-5; 10 bases match TRBD1. The DNA end is a closer match to TRBJ2-7, so the J assignment may be wrong. Germline CDR1 reads MNHEY; CDR2 reads SVGAGI. This CDR3 spans 15 amino acids. The CDR3 spells CASTHGTGVFYEQYF. CDR3 sequence (DNA): TGTGCCAGCACCCACGGGACAGGGGTGTTTTACGAGCAGTACTTC.

The chain links TRBV14 to TRBJ2-2, with D possibly matching TRBD1 (5 bases). The CDR3 is 17 amino acids. The germline gives CDR1 SGHDN, CDR2 FVKESK. Trimming left V 0 bases short and J 3 bases short, with 14 bases between. The CDR3 reads CASSQDLGVSYTGELFF. The DNA for the CDR3 is TGTGCCAGCAGCCAAGATCTAGGGGTTAGTTACACCGGGGAGCTGTTTTTT.

The gene calls are TRBV7-2 and TRBJ2-5; 7 bases are a match to TRBD2. With V trimmed by 1 base and J by 4 bases, 12 bases remained unmatched. CDR1 is SGHTA, CDR2 FQGNSA, per germline. The CDR3 is 17 residues long. The CDR3 sequence: CASSLEVAAGGGETQYF. The CDR3, as DNA: TGTGCCAGCAGCTTAGAGGTAGCGGCAGGCGGGGGAGAGACCCAGTACTTC. The entire variable domain, with the rest obtained from reference TRBV7-2 and TRBJ2-5, is as follows: GAGVSQSPSNKVTEKGKDVELRCDPISGHTALYWYRQSLGQGLEFLIYFQGNSAPDKSGLPSDRFSAERTGGSVSTLTIQRTQQEDSAVYLCASSLEVAAGGGETQYFGPGTRLLVL.

In DNA form, the CDR3 reads TGTGCCTGGAGCGAGGAGGGCCTCAATCAGCCCCAGCATTTT. Its protein product is CAWSEEGLNQPQHF. The rearrangement uses TRBV30 and TRBJ1-5; no clear D gene. CDR3 length: 14 amino acids. Trimming shortened V by 3 bases and J by 3 bases, and 12 bases separated the two germline ends. Germline V gives CDR1 GTSNPN, CDR2 SVGIG (reference sequence).

This sequence joins TRBV27 and TRBJ1-1; the match to TRBD1 covers 7 bases. There are 15 residues in the CDR3. CDR1 is MNHEY, CDR2 SMNVEV, per germline (reference sequence). Trimming at V came to 5 bases and at J to 1 base, leaving 7 bases not matched to a gene. CDR3 in DNA: TGTGCCAGCAGTCCCAGACAGGGAGGGAACACTGAAGCTTTCTTT. Translating it yields CASSPRQGGNTEAFF.

This clone has only one observation. The rearrangement uses TRBV27 and TRBJ2-1; 9 nucleotides agree with TRBD1. V was pared by 7 bases and J by 1 base, with 5 bases of the junction left unmatched. The CDR3 covers 15 residues. CDR1 MNHEY and CDR2 SMNVEV come from the germline V gene (reference sequence). The CDR3 sequence: CASTEGQGSYNEQFF. CDR3 nucleotides: TGTGCCAGCACCGAAGGACAGGGGTCCTACAATGAGCAGTTCTTC.

Regarding this clone: Sequence at one end of the junction differs from germline and may be a read error. This sequence joins TRBV15 and TRBJ1-5; 10 positions match TRBD1. Germline CDR1 LNHNV, CDR2 YYDKDF (reference sequence). The CDR3 runs to 17 residues. The CDR3 DNA follows: TGTGCCGCCAGCAGAGTTAGGAGGACAGGGGGTTATCAGCCCCAGCATTTT. Its protein product is CAASRVRRTGGYQPQHF.

The chain recombines TRBV29-1 with TRBJ2-7; TRBD2 agrees at 7 bases. Germline trimming cut 3 bases from V and 3 bases from J; bases unmatched to any gene: 5. Germline V lookup: CDR1 SQVTM, CDR2 ANQGSEA. The CDR3 sequence is 13 residues long. The chain's CDR3 is CSVESGEGYEQYF. The CDR3 DNA sequence: TGCAGCGTTGAGTCCGGGGAGGGCTACGAGCAGTACTTC.

The genes are TRBV5-6 and TRBJ2-2, with D possibly matching TRBD1 (6 bases). CDR1 is SGHDT, CDR2 YYEEEE, per germline. The CDR3 is made up of 13 amino acids. V was pared by 4 bases and J by 8 bases, with 12 bases between. The CDR3, as DNA: TGTGCCAGCAGCCCCCAGGGGTCGGGGGAGCTGTTTTTT. Translating it yields CASSPQGSGELFF.

About this clone: Other DNA sequences in the sample encode the same CDR3. The V gene is TRBV5-5, the J gene TRBJ2-2; the D gene could be TRBD1 or TRBD2 (5 bases each). This CDR3 contains 17 residues. Germline V gene sequence: CDR1 SGHKS, CDR2 YYEKEE (reference sequence). The V and J ends lost 4 bases and 2 bases respectively, with 18 bases between them. CDR3 in amino acids: CASSQEPGAPNTGELFF. For the CDR3, the DNA is TGTGCCAGCAGCCAAGAGCCCGGGGCTCCAAACACCGGGGAGCTGTTTTTT. The whole variable domain, remainder taken from reference TRBV5-5 and TRBJ2-2, is DAGVTQSPTHLIKTRGQQVTLRCSPISGHKSVSWYQQVLGQGPQFIFQYYEKEERGRGNFPDRFSARQFPNYSSELNVNALLLGDSALYLCASSQEPGAPNTGELFFGEGSRLTVL.

Concerning this clone itself: Other DNA sequences within the sample encode an identical CDR3. The chain employs TRBV20-1 and TRBJ2-7, with TRBD2 identical over 10 bases. V was clipped by 8 bases and J by 5 bases; unmatched bases: 3. Germline V CDR1 and CDR2: DFQATT, SNEGSKA (reference sequence). The CDR3 covers 11 residues. The CDR3 nucleotides are TGCAGTCTAGCGGGAGTCAACGAGCAGTACTTC. This gives the protein CSLAGVNEQYF.

This clone was observed a few times. V usage is TRBV13 and J usage is TRBJ1-2; possible D gene TRBD1, 6 bases. CDR3 length equals 18 residues. Germline CDR1 and CDR2: PRHDT and FYEKMQ (reference sequence). Trimming removed 0 bases from V and 0 bases from J, with 17 bases in between. CDR3 DNA: TGTGCCAGCAGCTTAGGCAGATTCGACAGGACCTCTAACTATGGCTACACCTTC. It encodes CASSLGRFDRTSNYGYTF.